This entry describes one T cell receptor beta chain. The data derive from a study of blood T cell repertoires in COVID-19. Overall study: Specimens from acute and convalescent COVID-19 originated in the United States, Italy and Spain.

Assay: immunoSEQ multiplex PCR; the TCRdb copy retains only in-frame clones and omits some. The sample shows nearly 11,000 clones, 88% of them seen only once. This CDR3 is 14 amino acids long. The germline gives CDR1 SGHRS, CDR2 YFSETQ. V dropped 5 bases and J dropped 3; count of bases not matched to a gene: 5. This receptor was identified in a human donor in a cohort sampled during active COVID-19. Sequenced sample: peripheral blood. This chain uses TRBV5-1 with TRBJ2-5; 9 bases align to TRBD2. DNA for the CDR3: TGCGCCAGCAGTACTAGCGGGCATAAAGAGACCCAGTACTTC. Amino acids: CASSTSGHKETQYF.